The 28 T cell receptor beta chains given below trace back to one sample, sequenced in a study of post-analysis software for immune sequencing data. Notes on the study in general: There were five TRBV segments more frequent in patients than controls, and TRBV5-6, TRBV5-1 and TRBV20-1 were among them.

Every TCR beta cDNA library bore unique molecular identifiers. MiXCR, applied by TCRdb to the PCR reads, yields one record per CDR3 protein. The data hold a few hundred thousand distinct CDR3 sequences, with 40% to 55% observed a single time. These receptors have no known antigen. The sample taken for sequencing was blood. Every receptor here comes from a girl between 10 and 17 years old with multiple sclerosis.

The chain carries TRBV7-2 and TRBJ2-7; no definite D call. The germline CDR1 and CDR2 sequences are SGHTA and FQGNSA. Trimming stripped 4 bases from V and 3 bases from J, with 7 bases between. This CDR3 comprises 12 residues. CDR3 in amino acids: CASSSPFYEQYF. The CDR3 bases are TGTGCCAGCAGCTCCCCATTCTACGAGCAGTACTTC.

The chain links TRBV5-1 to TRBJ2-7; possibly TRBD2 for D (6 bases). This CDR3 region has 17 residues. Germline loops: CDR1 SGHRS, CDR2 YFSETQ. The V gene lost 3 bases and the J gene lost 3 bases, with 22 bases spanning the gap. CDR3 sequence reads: CASSSSEPFRRGYEQYF. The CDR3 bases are TGCGCCAGCAGCTCCTCAGAACCGTTCCGGAGGGGCTACGAGCAGTACTTC.

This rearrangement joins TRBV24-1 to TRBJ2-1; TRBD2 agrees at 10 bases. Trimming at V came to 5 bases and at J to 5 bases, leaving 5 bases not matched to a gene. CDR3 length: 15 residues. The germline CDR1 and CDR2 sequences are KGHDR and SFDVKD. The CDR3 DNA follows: TGTGCCACCAGTGGCCTAGCGGGAGCTAACAATGAGCAGTTCTTC. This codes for CATSGLAGANNEQFF.

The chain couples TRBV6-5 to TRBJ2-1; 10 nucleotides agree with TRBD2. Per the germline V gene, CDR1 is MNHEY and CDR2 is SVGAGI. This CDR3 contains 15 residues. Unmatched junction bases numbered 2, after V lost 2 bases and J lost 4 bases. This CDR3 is CASSYLTSGYNEQFF. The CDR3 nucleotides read TGTGCCAGCAGTTACCTGACTAGCGGGTACAATGAGCAGTTCTTC.

CDR3 nucleotide sequence: TGTGCCAGCAGCCCAAAGGGTAGCGGGAGGCAGTACGAGCAGTACTTC. This translates into CASSPKGSGRQYEQYF. The rearrangement links TRBV7-9 to TRBJ2-7; 10 nucleotides line up with TRBD2. V lost 5 bases to trimming and J lost 4 bases; unmatched junction nucleotides: 11. CDR1 SEHNR and CDR2 FQNEAQ come from the germline V gene (reference sequence). There are 16 residues in the CDR3. The full variable domain, rest sourced from reference TRBV7-9 and TRBJ2-7, is DTGVSQNPRHKITKRGQNVTFRCDPISEHNRLYWYRQTLGQGPEFLTYFQNEAQLEKSRLLSDRFSAERPKGSFSTLEIQRTEQGDSAMYLCASSPKGSGRQYEQYFGPGTRLTVT.

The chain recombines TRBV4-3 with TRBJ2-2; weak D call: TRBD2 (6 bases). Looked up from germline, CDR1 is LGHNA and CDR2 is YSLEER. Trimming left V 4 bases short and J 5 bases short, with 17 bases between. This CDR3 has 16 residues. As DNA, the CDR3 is TGCGCCAGCAGCCCAACCCGGGGGACGGGGACCGGGGAGCTGTTTTTT. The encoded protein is CASSPTRGTGTGELFF.

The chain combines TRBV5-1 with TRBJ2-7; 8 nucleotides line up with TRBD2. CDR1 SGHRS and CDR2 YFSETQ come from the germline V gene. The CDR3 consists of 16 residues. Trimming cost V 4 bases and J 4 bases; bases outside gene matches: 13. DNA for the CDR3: TGCGCCAGCAGCCCCGACGGCGCGGGAGGCCTTTACGAGCAGTACTTC. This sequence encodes CASSPDGAGGLYEQYF. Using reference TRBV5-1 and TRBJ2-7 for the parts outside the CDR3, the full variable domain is KAGVTQTPRYLIKTRGQQVTLSCSPISGHRSVSWYQQTPGQGLQFLFEYFSETQRNKGNFPGRFSGRQFSNSRSEMNVSTLELGDSALYLCASSPDGAGGLYEQYFGPGTRLTVT.

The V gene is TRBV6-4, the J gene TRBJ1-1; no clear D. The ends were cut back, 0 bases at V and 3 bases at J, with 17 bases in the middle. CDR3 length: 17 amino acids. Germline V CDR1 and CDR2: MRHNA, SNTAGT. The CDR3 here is CASSDSRVQVFYTEAFF. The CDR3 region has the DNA TGTGCCAGCAGTGACTCGAGGGTACAAGTTTTTTACACTGAAGCTTTCTTT.

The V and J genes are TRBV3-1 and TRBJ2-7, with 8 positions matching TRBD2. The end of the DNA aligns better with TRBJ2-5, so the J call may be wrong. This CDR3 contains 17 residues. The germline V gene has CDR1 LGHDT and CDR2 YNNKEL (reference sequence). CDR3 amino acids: CASSLFTAGGFQETQYF. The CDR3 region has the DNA TGTGCCAGCAGCCTTTTCACGGCGGGAGGATTCCAAGAGACCCAGTACTTC.

The CDR3 sequence is CASRGTGGPYEQYF. The DNA for the CDR3 is TGTGCCAGCAGGGGGACAGGGGGCCCCTACGAGCAGTACTTC. This chain connects TRBV28 to TRBJ2-7, with 12 nucleotides matching TRBD1. Germline V lookup: CDR1 MDHEN, CDR2 SYDVKM. The V gene end was trimmed by 6 bases and the J gene end by 2 bases; junction bases not matched to a gene: 2. The CDR3 totals 14 residues. Using reference TRBV28 and TRBJ2-7 for the parts outside the CDR3, the full variable domain is DVKVTQSSRYLVKRTGEKVFLECVQDMDHENMFWYRQDPGLGLRLIYFSYDVKMKEKGDIPEGYSVSREKKERFSLILESASTNQTSMYLCASRGTGGPYEQYFGPGTRLTVT.

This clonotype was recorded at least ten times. Here the CDR3 reads CSASGRTDTQYF. The DNA for the CDR3 is TGCAGTGCTAGCGGGAGAACAGATACGCAGTATTTT. This sequence joins TRBV20-1 and TRBJ2-3; a possible D gene is TRBD2 (6 bases). Trimming took 3 bases from V and 3 from J, leaving 7 bases between them. This CDR3 has 12 residues. Germline CDR1 reads DFQATT; CDR2 reads SNEGSKA (reference sequence).

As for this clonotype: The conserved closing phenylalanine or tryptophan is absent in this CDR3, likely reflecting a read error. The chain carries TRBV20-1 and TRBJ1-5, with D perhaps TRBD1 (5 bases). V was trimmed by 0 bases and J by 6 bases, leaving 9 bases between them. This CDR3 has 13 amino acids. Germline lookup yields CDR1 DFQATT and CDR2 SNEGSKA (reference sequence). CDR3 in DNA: TGCAGTGCTAGAGAACAGGCCGGTCAGCCCCAGCATTGT. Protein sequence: CSAREQAGQPQHC.

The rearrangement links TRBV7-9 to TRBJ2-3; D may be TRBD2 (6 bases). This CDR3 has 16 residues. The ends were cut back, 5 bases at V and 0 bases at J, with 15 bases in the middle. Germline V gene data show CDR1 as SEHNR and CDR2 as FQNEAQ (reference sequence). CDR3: CASSLPAGTSTDTQYF. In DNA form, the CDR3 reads TGTGCCAGCAGCCTACCCGCAGGGACTAGCACAGATACGCAGTATTTT.

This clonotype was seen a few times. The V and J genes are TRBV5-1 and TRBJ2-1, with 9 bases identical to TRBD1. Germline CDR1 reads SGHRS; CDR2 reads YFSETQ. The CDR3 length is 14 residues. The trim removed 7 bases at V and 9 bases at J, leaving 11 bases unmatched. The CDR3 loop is CASGPGQGIGEQFF. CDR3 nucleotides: TGCGCCAGCGGGCCGGGACAGGGTATTGGTGAGCAGTTCTTC.

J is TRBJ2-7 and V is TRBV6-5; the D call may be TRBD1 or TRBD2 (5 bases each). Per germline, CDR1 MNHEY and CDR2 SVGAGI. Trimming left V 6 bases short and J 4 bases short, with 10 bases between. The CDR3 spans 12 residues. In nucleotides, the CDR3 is TGTGCCAGCAGGGGGACGGATTACGAGCAGTACTTC. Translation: CASRGTDYEQYF.

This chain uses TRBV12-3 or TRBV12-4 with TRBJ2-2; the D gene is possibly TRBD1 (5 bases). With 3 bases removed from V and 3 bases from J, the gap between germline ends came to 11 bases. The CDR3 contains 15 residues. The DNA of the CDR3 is TGTGCCAGCAGTTTGGTAAAGGGGTACACCGGGGAGCTGTTTTTT. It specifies CASSLVKGYTGELFF.

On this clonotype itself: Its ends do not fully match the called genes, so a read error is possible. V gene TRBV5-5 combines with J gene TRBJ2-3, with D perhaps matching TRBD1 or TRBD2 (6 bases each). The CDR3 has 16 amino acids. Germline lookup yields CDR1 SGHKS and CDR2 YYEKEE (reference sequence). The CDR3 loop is CASSLVTSSRTDTRYF. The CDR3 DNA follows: TGTGCCAGCAGCTTGGTTACTAGCTCGAGGACAGATACGCGGTATTTT.

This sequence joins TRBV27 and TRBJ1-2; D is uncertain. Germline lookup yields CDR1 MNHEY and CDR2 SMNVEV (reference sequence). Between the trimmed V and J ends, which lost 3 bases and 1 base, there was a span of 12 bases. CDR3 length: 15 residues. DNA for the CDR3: TGTGCCAGCAGTTTTGGCCGGACCAATAACTATGGCTACACCTTC. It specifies CASSFGRTNNYGYTF.

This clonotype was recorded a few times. As DNA, the CDR3 is TGCGCCAGCAGCCCGGGACAGGGCCCCACCGAGCAGTACTTC. Encoded protein: CASSPGQGPTEQYF. The chain links TRBV5-1 to TRBJ2-7; 9 nucleotides match TRBD1. The CDR3 extends over 14 amino acids. Per germline, CDR1 SGHRS and CDR2 YFSETQ. With V trimmed by 4 bases and J by 6 bases, 8 bases remained unmatched.

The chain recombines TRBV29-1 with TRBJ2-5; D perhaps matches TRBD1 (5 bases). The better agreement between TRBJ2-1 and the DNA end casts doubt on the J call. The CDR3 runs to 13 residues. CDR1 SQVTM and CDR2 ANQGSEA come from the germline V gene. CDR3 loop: CSVARTLQETQFF. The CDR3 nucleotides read TGCAGCGTTGCCCGGACACTCCAAGAGACCCAGTTCTTC.

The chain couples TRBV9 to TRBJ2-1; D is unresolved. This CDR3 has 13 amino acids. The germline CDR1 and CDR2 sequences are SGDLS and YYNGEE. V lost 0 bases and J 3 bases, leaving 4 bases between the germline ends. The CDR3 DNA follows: TGTGCCAGCAGCGTAGGAGACTACAATGAGCAGTTCTTC. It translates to CASSVGDYNEQFF.

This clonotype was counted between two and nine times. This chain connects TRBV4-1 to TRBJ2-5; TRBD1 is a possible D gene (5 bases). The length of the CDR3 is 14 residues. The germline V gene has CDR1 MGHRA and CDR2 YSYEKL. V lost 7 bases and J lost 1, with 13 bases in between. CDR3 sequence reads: CASNPTATQETQYF. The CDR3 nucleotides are TGCGCCAGCAACCCGACAGCTACCCAAGAGACCCAGTACTTC.

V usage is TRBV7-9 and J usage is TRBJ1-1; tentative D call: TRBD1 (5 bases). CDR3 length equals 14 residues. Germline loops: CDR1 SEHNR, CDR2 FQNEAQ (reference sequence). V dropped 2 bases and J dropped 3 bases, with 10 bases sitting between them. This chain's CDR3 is CASSLRQKDTEAFF. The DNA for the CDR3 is TGTGCCAGCAGCTTAAGACAGAAGGACACTGAAGCTTTCTTT.

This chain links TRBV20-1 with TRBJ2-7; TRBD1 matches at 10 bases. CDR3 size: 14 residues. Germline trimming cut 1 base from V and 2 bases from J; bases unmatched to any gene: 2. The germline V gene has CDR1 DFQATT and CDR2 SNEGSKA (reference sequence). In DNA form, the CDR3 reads TGCAGTGCTAGAGGGGACAGGGGACCCTACGAGCAGTACTTC. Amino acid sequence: CSARGDRGPYEQYF.

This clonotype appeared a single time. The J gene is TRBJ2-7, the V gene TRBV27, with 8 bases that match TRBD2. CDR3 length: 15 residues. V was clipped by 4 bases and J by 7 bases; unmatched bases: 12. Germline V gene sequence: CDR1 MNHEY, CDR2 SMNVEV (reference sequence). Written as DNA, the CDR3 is TGTGCCAGCAGTTGGGGTCAAGCGGGAGAGGGGGAGCAGTACTTC. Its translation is CASSWGQAGEGEQYF.

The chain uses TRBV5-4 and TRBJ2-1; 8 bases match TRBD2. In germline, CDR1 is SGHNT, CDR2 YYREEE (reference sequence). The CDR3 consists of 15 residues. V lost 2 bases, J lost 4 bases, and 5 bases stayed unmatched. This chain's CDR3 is CASSFSGGPYNEQFF. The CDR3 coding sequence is TGTGCCAGCAGCTTTTCGGGAGGGCCGTACAATGAGCAGTTCTTC.

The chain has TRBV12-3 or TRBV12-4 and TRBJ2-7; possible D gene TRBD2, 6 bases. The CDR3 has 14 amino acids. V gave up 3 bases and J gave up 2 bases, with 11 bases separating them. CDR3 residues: CASSFRDSTYEQYF. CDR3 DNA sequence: TGTGCCAGCAGTTTCAGGGACTCAACCTACGAGCAGTACTTC.

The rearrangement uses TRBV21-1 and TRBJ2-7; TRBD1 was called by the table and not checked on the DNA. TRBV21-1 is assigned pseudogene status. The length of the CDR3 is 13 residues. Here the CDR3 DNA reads TGTGCCAGCATAGGGCAGCCCACCTACGAGCAGTACTTC. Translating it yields CASIGQPTYEQYF.